Listed here is a single TCR beta chain. Sequencing was performed with immunoSEQ multiplex PCR; in TCRdb, only in-frame clones are kept and a portion is missing. The sample shows approximately 13,000 clones, roughly 89% of them seen only once. This sample is drawn from a study of blood T cell repertoires in COVID-19. The CDR3 length is 16 residues. Per the germline V gene, CDR1 is SGHVS and CDR2 is FQNEAQ. With 4 bases clipped from V and 6 bases from J, the junction kept 9 bases outside the gene matches. Sequencing was carried out using peripheral blood. This chain links TRBV7-8 with TRBJ1-6; 7 nucleotides line up with TRBD1. The source is a man aged 50 to 60 with active COVID-19. The CDR3 DNA follows: TGTGCCAGCAGCTCCGAAATACAGGGGTCTAATTCACCCCTCCACTTT. This encodes CASSSEIQGSNSPLHF.